The 6 T cell receptor beta chains listed next were all sequenced from one sample in a study of human T cells and chemical hapten exposure. Time point meaning: patch test 1, 2 weeks after DPC sensitization. Treatment in this sample: therapeutic diphenylcyclopropenone sensitization with weekly scalp DPC. TCRdb called the RACE reads again in MiXCR, with one record for every CDR3 protein. The table lists approximately 74,000 distinct CDR3 sequences, approximately 35% of them singletons. The sequencing here drew on whole blood, taken in connection with sensitization to the hapten diphenylcyclopropenone (DPC). Receptor source: a man in his forties with alopecia areata. Some clones in this sample may be carry-over from other donors' samples.

Only a few counts were recorded for this clonotype. The chain combines TRBV18 with TRBJ2-3, with a possible D match to TRBD1 (5 bases). V lost 5 bases and J lost 2, with 11 bases in between. Germline lookup yields CDR1 KGHSH and CDR2 LQKENI. There are 14 residues in the CDR3. In DNA, the CDR3 is TGTGCCAGCTCAGCTGACAGTAACACAGATACGCAGTATTTT. The encoded protein is CASSADSNTDTQYF.

Only a few counts were recorded for this clonotype. The chain has TRBV30 and TRBJ1-4, with TRBD1 identical over 9 bases. CDR3 length equals 19 residues. Germline CDR1 is GTSNPN and CDR2 is SVGIG (reference sequence). V trimming: 2 bases; J trimming: 2 bases; junction bases outside the gene matches: 15. CDR3 bases: TGTGCCTGGAGTCCTTTAACCGGGACAGGGCCTATCACTAATGAAAAACTGTTTTTT. Its translation is CAWSPLTGTGPITNEKLFF.

V and J are TRBV14 and TRBJ1-6; no reliable D call. Germline assignment: CDR1 SGHDN and CDR2 FVKESK. The CDR3 has 14 residues. With 5 bases removed from V and 5 bases from J, the gap between germline ends came to 10 bases. The CDR3 DNA follows: TGTGCCAGCAGCGCACAGCTTAATAATTCACCCCTCCACTTT. Its protein product is CASSAQLNNSPLHF.

This clonotype was observed a few times. The chain recombines TRBV5-1 with TRBJ1-6; D gene unclear. This CDR3 has 13 residues. Germline V lookup: CDR1 SGHRS, CDR2 YFSETQ. The V and J ends lost 0 bases and 6 bases respectively, with 4 bases between them. This chain's CDR3 is CASSLGPNSPLHF. DNA of the CDR3: TGCGCCAGCAGCTTGGGACCTAATTCACCCCTCCACTTT.

This clonotype was observed many times. The J gene is TRBJ2-1, the V gene TRBV24-1; perhaps TRBD2 as D (6 bases). The length of the CDR3 is 14 residues. The V end was cut by 4 bases, the J end by 8 bases, with 14 bases between. CDR1 is KGHDR and CDR2 is SFDVKD in the germline V gene. The CDR3, as DNA: TGTGCCACCAGTGACGGACTATTTACGGATGAGCAGTTCTTC. It specifies CATSDGLFTDEQFF.

This chain uses TRBV18 with TRBJ1-1, with 7 bases fitting TRBD1. The trim removed 5 bases at V and 1 base at J, leaving 7 bases unmatched. Germline lookup yields CDR1 KGHSH and CDR2 LQKENI. There are 15 residues in the CDR3. The CDR3 protein is CASSVQGGTNTEAFF. CDR3 in DNA: TGTGCCAGCTCAGTCCAAGGGGGCACGAACACTGAAGCTTTCTTT.